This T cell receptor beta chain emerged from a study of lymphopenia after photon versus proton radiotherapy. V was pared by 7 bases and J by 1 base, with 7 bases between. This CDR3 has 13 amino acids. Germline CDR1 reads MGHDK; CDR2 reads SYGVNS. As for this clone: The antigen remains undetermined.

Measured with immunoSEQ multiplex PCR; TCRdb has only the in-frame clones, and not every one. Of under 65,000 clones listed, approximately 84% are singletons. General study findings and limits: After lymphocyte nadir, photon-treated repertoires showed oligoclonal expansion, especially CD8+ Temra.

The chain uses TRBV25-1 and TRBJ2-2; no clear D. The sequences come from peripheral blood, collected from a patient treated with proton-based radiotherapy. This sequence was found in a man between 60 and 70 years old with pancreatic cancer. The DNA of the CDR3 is TGTGCCAGCACTCTGCGGAACACCGGGGAGCTGTTTTTT. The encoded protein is CASTLRNTGELFF.